This T cell receptor beta chain was retrieved from a study of cytomegalovirus exposure and HLA in healthy donors. Study-wide results and limits: It was reported in a later analysis that an Asian-associated ancestry cluster showed fewer N-insertions than the 666-donor mean.

This CDR3 is built from 16 residues. Germline lookup yields CDR1 MGHDK and CDR2 SYGVNS. V gave up 4 bases and J gave up 4 bases; unmatched junction bases: 8. 13 Jbeta primers and 60 Vbeta primers were used for the PCR. Assay: immunoSEQ multiplex PCR; the TCRdb copy retains only in-frame clones and omits some. The sample consists of about 160,000 clones, 87% of them appearing once. To note about this clone: The antigen remains unidentified.

The V call is TRBV25-1, the J call TRBJ1-4; TRBD1 agrees at 8 bases. Sequences were obtained from PBMCs. This TCR was sampled from a woman younger than 45 in good health and CMV-seronegative. The CDR3 sequence: CASSGYGTGYNEKLFF. As DNA, the CDR3 is TGTGCCAGCAGTGGCTACGGGACAGGCTATAATGAAAAACTGTTTTTT.